This is a list of T cell receptor beta chains from one sample in a study of cytomegalovirus exposure and HLA in healthy donors. TCRdb keeps only in-frame clones here, not all; method: immunoSEQ multiplex PCR. The repertoire consists of 150,000 to 200,000 clones, with roughly 75% occurring once and the leading ten covering approximately 2.1%. Sequencing used PBMCs. The receptors come from a woman aged 25 to 39 in good health and CMV-seronegative. The CDR3 runs from the conserved cysteine through the conserved F or W. A D gene is named only where the DNA matches it firmly. Size is omitted from some rows. Given values are once, few, many or a class for expanded clones.

13 | NA | TRBJ2-3 | NA | TRBV6-5 | CATAARGKDTQYF | TGTGCCACCGCGGCCCGGGGGAAAGATACGCAGTATTTT
14 | few | TRBJ2-5 | TRBD1 | TRBV25-1 | CASTNDRVQETQYF | TGTGCCAGCACCAACGACAGGGTCCAAGAGACCCAGTACTTC
13 | once | TRBJ2-7 | NA | TRBV18 | CASSRSGIGEQYF | TGTGCCAGCTCAAGGTCGGGTATAGGCGAGCAGTACTTC
15 | once | TRBJ2-7 | TRBD1 | TRBV5-1 | CASSPGTGITYEQYF | TGCGCCAGCAGTCCCGGGACAGGAATAACCTACGAGCAGTACTTC
16 | NA | TRBJ2-5 | NA | TRBV5-6 | CASSFPAGVSGETQYF | TGTGCCAGCAGCTTCCCCGCAGGGGTCAGCGGAGAGACCCAGTACTTC
15 | NA | TRBJ1-1 | TRBD1 | TRBV30 | CAWTPGQGRFAEAFF | TGTGCCTGGACGCCAGGACAGGGTCGGTTCGCTGAAGCTTTCTTT
12 | NA | TRBJ2-3 | NA | TRBV30 | CAWSVATDTQYF | TGTGCCTGGAGTGTGGCCACAGATACGCAGTATTTT
21 | NA | TRBJ1-3 | TRBD1 | TRBV6-8 | CASSYNVTGGSPADSGNTIYF | TGTGCCAGCAGTTATAACGTAACAGGGGGCTCTCCCGCGGATTCTGGAAACACCATATATTTT
14 | NA | TRBJ2-7 | TRBD2 | TRBV6-1 | CASSPGAGAYEQYF | TGTGCCAGCAGTCCCGGGGCGGGGGCCTACGAGCAGTACTTC
13 | NA | TRBJ2-7 | NA | TRBV6-1 | CASPSLLSYEQYF | TGTGCCAGCCCAAGCCTCCTCTCCTACGAGCAGTACTTC
14 | NA | TRBJ2-1 | TRBD1 | TRBV27 | CASSLAGGLDEQFF | TGTGCCAGCAGTTTGGCAGGGGGCTTAGATGAGCAGTTCTTC
15 | once | TRBJ1-2 | TRBD1 | TRBV6-6 | CASSYSGTGGDGYTF | TGTGCCAGCAGTTACTCAGGGACAGGGGGCGACGGCTACACCTTC
17 | NA | TRBJ2-3 | NA | TRBV5-1 | CASSLGGTGAYTDTQYF | TGCGCCAGCAGCTTGGGGGGCACTGGGGCCTACACAGATACGCAGTATTTT
15 | NA | TRBJ1-1 | NA | TRBV9 | CASSVGAGGFSEAFF | TGTGCCAGCAGCGTAGGGGCAGGTGGTTTCTCTGAAGCTTTCTTT
14 | NA | TRBJ1-1 | NA | TRBV29-1 | CSVASTGANTEAFF | TGCAGCGTCGCCTCGACAGGAGCGAACACTGAAGCTTTCTTT
13 | once | TRBJ1-6 | NA | TRBV5-4 | CASSLGRGSPLHF | TGTGCCAGCAGCTTGGGGCGGGGGTCACCCCTCCACTTT
17 | NA | TRBJ1-1 | TRBD1 | TRBV2 | CASSDLLRTGVNTEAFF | TGTGCCAGCAGTGACCTTTTAAGGACAGGGGTGAACACTGAAGCTTTCTTT
15 | few | TRBJ1-2 | NA | TRBV19 | CASSPPRDTLYGYTF | TGTGCCAGTAGTCCCCCCAGGGATACCCTATATGGCTACACCTTC
15 | NA | TRBJ2-7 | NA | TRBV4-3 | CASSQEGGGIYEQYF | TGCGCCAGCAGCCAAGAGGGGGGTGGTATCTACGAGCAGTACTTC
14 | NA | TRBJ2-7 | TRBD1 | TRBV4-1 | CASSPGTGSYEQYF | TGCGCCAGCAGCCCGGGGACAGGGTCCTACGAGCAGTACTTC
15 | few | TRBJ1-2 | NA | TRBV6-1 | CASSETEVGSYGYTF | TGTGCCAGCAGTGAAACTGAGGTCGGCAGCTATGGCTACACCTTC
15 | NA | TRBJ2-7 | TRBD2 | TRBV6-5 | CASSWGLELTYEQYF | TGTGCCAGCAGTTGGGGACTAGAGCTTACCTACGAGCAGTACTTC
13 | NA | TRBJ1-2 | TRBD1 | TRBV6-1 | CASRTTGIYGYTF | TGTGCCAGCAGAACGACAGGGATCTATGGCTACACCTTC
16 | NA | TRBJ2-3 | TRBD2 | TRBV7-2 | CASSFGSGGALDTQYF | TGTGCCAGCAGCTTTGGGAGCGGGGGGGCTTTAGATACGCAGTATTTT
11 | NA | TRBJ2-5 | NA | TRBV5-6 | CASSLKETQYF | TGTGCCAGCAGCCTAAAAGAGACCCAGTACTTC
15 | NA | TRBJ1-6 | NA | TRBV4-3 | CASSQGPEGRSPLHF | TGCGCCAGCAGCCAGGGCCCGGAGGGACGTTCACCCCTCCACTTT
12 | NA | TRBJ2-5 | NA | TRBV5-4 | CASSPGGETQYF | TGTGCCAGCAGCCCGGGCGGGGAGACCCAGTACTTC
15 | few | TRBJ2-3 | NA | TRBV5-1 | CASSGGLQSTDTQYF | TGCGCCAGCAGCGGCGGACTGCAGAGCACAGATACGCAGTATTTT
14 | NA | TRBJ1-5 | NA | TRBV2 | CASRVGVSNQPQHF | TGTGCCAGCAGGGTAGGGGTCTCCAATCAGCCCCAGCATTTT
14 | NA | TRBJ1-6 | NA | TRBV6-4 | CASSDGAGVSPLHF | TGTGCCAGCAGTGACGGGGCAGGGGTTTCACCCCTCCACTTT
17 | NA | TRBJ2-3 | NA | TRBV7-3 | CASSLALSKAFPDTQYF | TGTGCCAGCAGCTTAGCCCTATCTAAAGCATTTCCAGATACGCAGTATTTT
15 | NA | TRBJ1-1 | NA | TRBV27 | CASSLTGSLYTEAFF | TGTGCCAGCAGTCTTACAGGGAGTCTTTACACTGAAGCTTTCTTT
14 | NA | TRBJ2-7 | NA | TRBV6-1 | CASRSTGSSYEQYF | TGTGCCAGCAGGAGTACAGGGAGCTCCTACGAGCAGTACTTC
15 | few | TRBJ1-2 | TRBD1 | TRBV4-1 | CASSHRDRGDYGYTF | TGCGCCAGCAGCCATAGGGACAGGGGGGACTATGGCTACACCTTC
11 | NA | TRBJ2-3 | NA | TRBV5-1 | CASSSGVTQYF | TGCGCCAGCAGCTCCGGAGTTACGCAGTATTTT
16 | NA | TRBJ1-2 | TRBD1 | TRBV27 | CASSKTGTGYNYGYTF | TGTGCCAGCAGTAAAACCGGGACAGGGTATAACTATGGCTACACCTTC
15 | NA | TRBJ2-1 | NA | TRBV4-1 | CASSQVGTVNNEQFF | TGCGCCAGCAGCCAAGTAGGCACAGTAAACAATGAGCAGTTCTTC
17 | once | TRBJ2-5 | NA | TRBV9 | CASSVGGRGPVGETQYF | TGTGCCAGCAGCGTAGGAGGTAGAGGGCCTGTAGGAGAGACCCAGTACTTC
15 | NA | TRBJ1-5 | NA | TRBV6-6 | CASSLDSGSNQPQHF | TGTGCCAGCAGCCTGGACAGTGGAAGCAATCAGCCCCAGCATTTT
15 | NA | TRBJ2-1 | TRBD1 | TRBV5-1 | CASSWGTGWNNEQFF | TGCGCCAGCAGCTGGGGGACAGGGTGGAACAATGAGCAGTTCTTC
16 | NA | TRBJ1-4 | TRBD1 | TRBV18 | CASSPPGQGDVGKLFF | TGTGCCAGCTCACCTCCGGGACAGGGTGACGTCGGAAAACTGTTTTTT
14 | NA | TRBJ2-3 | NA | TRBV7-3 | CASSLRGNTDTQYF | TGTGCCAGCAGCTTACGGGGGAACACAGATACGCAGTATTTT
15 | NA | TRBJ2-7 | TRBD1 | TRBV19 | CASSRPGTVVDEQYF | TGTGCCAGTAGTAGACCCGGGACAGTAGTTGACGAGCAGTACTTC
18 | NA | TRBJ1-6 | NA | TRBV6-9 | CASSYSTVLQARRSPLHF | TGTGCCAGCAGTTATTCGACCGTTTTACAGGCAAGGCGTTCACCCCTCCACTTT
14 | NA | TRBJ2-5 | TRBD2 | TRBV7-6 | CASSSGGPQETQYF | TGTGCCAGCAGCTCGGGGGGGCCCCAAGAGACCCAGTACTTC
14 | NA | TRBJ2-2 | NA | TRBV7-3 | CASSLYQGTGELFF | TGTGCCAGCAGCTTATACCAGGGCACCGGGGAGCTGTTTTTT
15 | NA | TRBJ2-3 | NA | TRBV5-1 | CASSPRPGVTDTQYF | TGCGCCAGCAGCCCTCGACCGGGAGTCACAGATACGCAGTATTTT
13 | few | TRBJ1-6 | NA | TRBV7-9 | CASSLEEGVPLHF | TGTGCCAGCAGCTTAGAAGAGGGGGTACCCCTCCACTTT
11 | NA | TRBJ1-2 | NA | TRBV30 | CAWSVVGSYTF | TGTGCCTGGAGTGTGGTCGGGTCCTACACCTTC
14 | NA | TRBJ1-1 | TRBD1 | TRBV5-6 | CASSWGTGNTEAFF | TGTGCCAGCAGCTGGGGGACAGGGAATACTGAAGCTTTCTTT
16 | NA | TRBJ2-5 | TRBD1 | TRBV29-1 | CSVEGYPGTGEETQYF | TGCAGCGTTGAAGGCTACCCCGGGACAGGGGAAGAGACCCAGTACTTC
17 | NA | TRBJ1-5 | TRBD1 | TRBV18 | CASSPRRDRGLDQPQHF | TGTGCCAGCTCACCACGGCGGGACAGGGGGCTCGACCAGCCCCAGCATTTT
16 | NA | TRBJ2-1 | TRBD2 | TRBV9 | CASSVVSGGSYNEQFF | TGTGCCAGCAGCGTAGTTAGCGGGGGTTCCTACAATGAGCAGTTCTTC
14 | NA | TRBJ1-4 | NA | TRBV6-1 | CASIERVGVEKLFF | TGTGCCAGCATAGAGAGGGTCGGCGTTGAAAAACTGTTTTTT
12 | few | TRBJ1-1 | NA | TRBV19 | CASLSVLTEAFF | TGTGCCAGTCTGTCTGTTTTGACTGAAGCTTTCTTT